A single sample is the source of the 32 T cell receptor beta chains below, sequenced in a study of identifying expanded T cells in peripheral blood. The repertoire was sequenced with immunoSEQ multiplex PCR; TCRdb's copy has only in-frame clones and lacks some. Of around 60,000 clones listed, about four fifths were seen once; the top ten hold 17%. Source material: blood. Receptors were obtained from a person aged 18-70 years in good health.

V usage is TRBV25-1 and J usage is TRBJ1-1; D not certain. This CDR3 is built from 13 residues. Per the germline V gene, CDR1 is MGHDK and CDR2 is SYGVNS. V dropped 3 bases and J dropped 1 base, with 6 bases sitting between them. The CDR3 spells CASSDGRNTEAFF. DNA of the CDR3: TGTGCCAGCAGTGATGGGCGGAACACTGAAGCTTTCTTT.

The CDR3: CSVVRGVGSDTQYF. Written as DNA, the CDR3 is TGCAGCGTTGTGCGAGGAGTTGGTTCAGATACGCAGTATTTT. The chain carries TRBV29-1 and TRBJ2-3; unclear D gene. CDR1 is SQVTM, CDR2 ANQGSEA, per germline. The CDR3 is 14 residues long. V was shortened by 4 bases and J by 4 bases, with 15 bases between the two germline ends.

V usage is TRBV10-1 and J usage is TRBJ2-1; the D gene is possibly TRBD2 (6 bases). Trimming pared 3 bases from V and 3 bases from J, leaving 9 bases between. CDR1 and CDR2 (germline): WNHNN, SYGVQD (reference sequence). The CDR3 has 14 amino acids. As DNA, the CDR3 is TGCGCCAGCAGTGAAGGCGGGGTCTACAATGAGCAGTTCTTC. Its protein is CASSEGGVYNEQFF.

This clone showed up just a few times. The J gene is TRBJ2-7, the V gene TRBV10-3, with 9 bases identical to TRBD1. The CDR3 is made up of 13 amino acids. The trim removed 6 bases at V and 4 bases at J, leaving 4 bases unmatched. Germline V CDR1 and CDR2: ENHRY, SYGVKD. The CDR3 region is CAIRAGTGYEQYF. CDR3 nucleotide sequence: TGTGCCATCAGGGCGGGGACAGGGTACGAGCAGTACTTC.

The chain carries TRBV5-6 and TRBJ1-2; TRBD1 aligns across 9 bases. The V segment lost 1 base and the J segment 0 bases; nucleotides outside the gene matches: 10. Looked up from germline, CDR1 is SGHDT and CDR2 is YYEEEE. The CDR3 is 18 residues long. The CDR3 DNA reads TGTGCCAGCAGCTTGTTGGGACAGGGAGTTCGAGCTAACTATGGCTACACCTTC. Its protein product is CASSLLGQGVRANYGYTF.

This rearrangement joins TRBV7-2 to TRBJ1-1; 8 bases fit TRBD1. The CDR3 spans 14 residues. Germline CDR1 SGHTA, CDR2 FQGNSA. The junction had 8 bases not matched to a gene; V was cut back by 5 bases and J by 6 bases. The DNA of the CDR3 is TGTGCCAGCAGCGTCCGGGCGGACAGGGCTGAAGCTTTCTTT. Protein product: CASSVRADRAEAFF.

The chain carries TRBV19 and TRBJ2-7; 7 bases line up with TRBD2. CDR3 length: 13 amino acids. Per the germline V gene, CDR1 is LNHDA and CDR2 is SQIVND (reference sequence). With V trimmed by 5 bases and J by 5 bases, 6 bases remained unmatched. This CDR3 reads CASSGGRVDEQYF. The CDR3 region has the DNA TGTGCCAGTAGTGGGGGGAGGGTAGACGAGCAGTACTTC.

The gene calls are TRBV11-3 and TRBJ2-1, with no clear D. This CDR3 comprises 15 residues. Trimming stripped 1 base from V and 5 bases from J, with 12 bases between. Germline CDR1 reads SGHNT; CDR2 reads YENEEA. CDR3: CASSLGTWSNNEQFF. The DNA for the CDR3 is TGTGCCAGCAGCTTAGGAACGTGGAGTAACAATGAGCAGTTCTTC.

There are a few counts of this clone. The V and J genes are TRBV5-1 and TRBJ1-2; D is undetermined. Germline values: CDR1 SGHRS, CDR2 YFSETQ. CDR3 size: 13 residues. V was cut by 4 bases and J by 3 bases, with 10 bases left in between. The CDR3 DNA sequence: TGCGCCAGCAGCAGTGAGGTCCACTATGGCTACACCTTC. It codes for CASSSEVHYGYTF.

This clone is a singleton in its sample. The J gene is TRBJ2-7, the V gene TRBV12-5, with 7 bases aligning to TRBD1. The ends lost 6 bases at V and 3 bases at J; junction bases unmatched: 11. Per germline, CDR1 LGHNT and CDR2 FRNRAP. CDR3 length equals 15 residues. The CDR3 DNA reads TGTGCTAGTGGACAGCAGCAGACAGGGTTCTACGAGCAGTACTTC. Translating gives CASGQQQTGFYEQYF.

The chain links TRBV5-1 to TRBJ2-2, with 7 bases that match TRBD1. The germline V gene has CDR1 SGHRS and CDR2 YFSETQ. The J segment lost 0 bases and the V segment lost 5 bases, leaving 13 bases of the junction unmatched. The CDR3 is made up of 18 amino acids. For the CDR3, the DNA is TGCGCCAGCAGTAACACGGTAGGACAGGTCCCGAACACCGGGGAGCTGTTTTTT. Its protein product is CASSNTVGQVPNTGELFF.

The table lists this clone with a few counts. The chain joins TRBV9 to TRBJ2-1, with D unclear. Germline V CDR1 and CDR2: SGDLS, YYNGEE. The CDR3 extends over 18 amino acids. The V end lost 2 bases, the J end lost 7 bases, and 25 bases lay between the germline ends. This CDR3 reads CASSVNMQEGPLKNEQFF. DNA for the CDR3: TGTGCCAGCAGCGTGAACATGCAAGAAGGCCCCTTGAAAAATGAGCAGTTCTTC. Combining the CDR3 with reference TRBV9 and TRBJ2-1 gives the whole variable domain DSGVTQTPKHLITATGQRVTLRCSPRSGDLSVYWYQQSLDQGLQFLIQYYNGEERAKGNILERFSAQQFPDLHSELNLSSLELGDSALYFCASSVNMQEGPLKNEQFFGPGTRLTVL.

The chain recombines TRBV6-5 with TRBJ2-5; 9 bases map to TRBD2. The J segment lost 5 bases and the V segment lost 3 bases, leaving 10 bases of the junction unmatched. The length of the CDR3 is 16 residues. Germline V gene lookup returns CDR1 MNHEY and CDR2 SVGAGI. The CDR3 is CASSYGGAGGRETQYF. As DNA, the CDR3 is TGTGCCAGCAGTTATGGGGGAGCGGGAGGACGGGAGACCCAGTACTTC.

The rearrangement uses TRBV30 and TRBJ2-2, with 9 nucleotides matching TRBD1. Unmatched junction bases numbered 0, after V lost 5 bases and J lost 5 bases. The CDR3 contains 12 residues. Germline CDR1 GTSNPN, CDR2 SVGIG (reference sequence). The CDR3 DNA sequence: TGTGCCTGGGGGACAGGGACCGGGGAGCTGTTTTTT. It specifies CAWGTGTGELFF.

The rearrangement links TRBV4-3 to TRBJ2-1; TRBD2 matches at 8 bases. The CDR3 is 16 residues long. V gave up 0 bases and J gave up 9 bases; unmatched junction bases: 10. Germline CDR1 reads LGHNA; CDR2 reads YSLEER. The CDR3 DNA is TGCGCCAGCAGCCAAGATGCGGGAGGTTCGTTCATTGAGCAGTTCTTC. It translates to CASSQDAGGSFIEQFF.

This clone was counted between two and nine times. V and J are TRBV18 and TRBJ1-4; the match to TRBD1 covers 11 bases. There are 13 residues in the CDR3. J gave up 14 bases and V 5 bases, and 7 bases lay outside the gene matches. CDR1 KGHSH and CDR2 LQKENI come from the germline V gene. The CDR3, as DNA: TGTGCCAGCTCAAGGACAGGGGGCGGACCTCTGTTTTTT. Translated, it gives CASSRTGGGPLFF.

The rearrangement links TRBV5-1 to TRBJ2-1; 7 bases match TRBD2. J gave up 6 bases and V 3 bases, and 0 bases lay outside the gene matches. CDR3 length equals 12 residues. Germline V gene data show CDR1 as SGHRS and CDR2 as YFSETQ. CDR3 in DNA: TGCGCCAGCAGCTCTAGCGGCAATGAGCAGTTCTTC. Residues: CASSSSGNEQFF.

This clone was recorded once. The chain carries TRBV2 and TRBJ2-4; D unclear. CDR3 length equals 18 residues. Trimming cost V 3 bases and J 3 bases, with 21 bases left between them. Looked up from germline, CDR1 is SNHLY and CDR2 is FYNNEI. The CDR3 region has the DNA TGTGCCAGCAGTGACCCCTATTATGGACGTAATGTCAAAAACATTCAGTACTTC. Encoded protein: CASSDPYYGRNVKNIQYF.

The CDR3 nucleotides are TGTGCCAGCGGCCGGGACACGTCCTACAATGAGCAGTTCTTC. Translated: CASGRDTSYNEQFF. The rearrangement joins TRBV7-9 to TRBJ2-1; possibly TRBD1 for D (6 bases). The CDR3 contains 14 residues. Germline lookup yields CDR1 SEHNR and CDR2 FQNEAQ (reference sequence). Between the trimmed V and J ends, which lost 8 bases and 1 base, there was a span of 12 bases.

The rearrangement links TRBV14 to TRBJ1-4; D unclear. CDR1 and CDR2 from the germline V gene are SGHDN and FVKESK. CDR3 length: 16 residues. The ends were cut back, 1 base at V and 4 bases at J, with 13 bases in the middle. DNA for the CDR3: TGTGCCAGCAGCCAAGCCCGTGCCCCACTTAATGAAAAACTGTTTTTT. Translating it yields CASSQARAPLNEKLFF.

This clone was seen a single time. V usage is TRBV19 and J usage is TRBJ1-4; 9 positions agree with TRBD1. The CDR3 is made up of 15 amino acids. Germline trimming cut 6 bases from V and 2 bases from J; bases unmatched to any gene: 4. Germline values: CDR1 LNHDA, CDR2 SQIVND (reference sequence). Here the CDR3 reads CASRTGGWTNEKLFF. In DNA form, the CDR3 reads TGTGCCAGTAGGACAGGGGGATGGACTAATGAAAAACTGTTTTTT.

The chain links TRBV5-5 to TRBJ1-5; D is uncertain. Trimming removed 0 bases from V and 0 bases from J, with 7 bases in between. The CDR3 loop spans 15 amino acids. Germline lookup yields CDR1 SGHKS and CDR2 YYEKEE (reference sequence). As DNA, the CDR3 is TGTGCCAGCAGCTTGGACGGGTATAGCAATCAGCCCCAGCATTTT. Its translation: CASSLDGYSNQPQHF.

The chain has TRBV6-1 and TRBJ2-7, with 11 bases identical to TRBD2. This CDR3 has 15 residues. V was pared by 6 bases and J by 2 bases, with 6 bases of the junction left unmatched. Germline V CDR1 and CDR2: MNHNS, SASEGT. CDR3 coding DNA: TGTGCCAGCAGCCCAAATAGCGGGGGGGCCTACGAGCAGTACGTC. It translates to CASSPNSGGAYEQYV.

CDR3 region: CASSPHEGYEQYV. The CDR3 region has the DNA TGTGCCAGCTCACCCCACGAGGGGTACGAGCAGTACGTC. The chain recombines TRBV18 with TRBJ2-7; D is perhaps TRBD1 or TRBD2 (5 bases each). V was trimmed by 3 bases and J by 4 bases, leaving 10 bases between them. Germline V CDR1 and CDR2: KGHSH, LQKENI. The CDR3 is 13 amino acids.

V is TRBV7-6 and J is TRBJ2-3, with no clear D. V lost 3 bases and J lost 4, with 11 bases in between. The CDR3 is 14 residues long. Germline loops: CDR1 SGHVS, CDR2 FNYEAQ. CDR3 nucleotides: TGTGCCAGCAGCTTTAAAGGGCCCGCAGATACGCAGTATTTT. Translated, it gives CASSFKGPADTQYF.

The J gene is TRBJ2-7, the V gene TRBV19, with TRBD2 matching over 7 bases. Germline V gives CDR1 LNHDA, CDR2 SQIVND (reference sequence). The CDR3 covers 13 residues. Germline trimming cut 1 base from V and 4 bases from J; bases unmatched to any gene: 1. This chain's CDR3 is CASSIAGGYEQYF. In DNA, the CDR3 is TGTGCCAGTAGTATAGCGGGAGGTTACGAGCAGTACTTC.

V and J are TRBV19 and TRBJ1-2, with D unresolved. V was shortened by 3 bases and J by 0 bases, with 17 bases between the two germline ends. Germline values: CDR1 LNHDA, CDR2 SQIVND (reference sequence). This CDR3 region has 17 residues. DNA of the CDR3: TGTGCCAGTAGTATTCTCCCTACAGAGCATACTAACTATGGCTACACCTTC. Residues: CASSILPTEHTNYGYTF.

V and J are TRBV6-1 and TRBJ2-5, with D hard to call. V dropped 1 base and J dropped 5 bases, with 11 bases sitting between them. From germline, CDR1 is MNHNS and CDR2 SASEGT. CDR3 size: 14 residues. CDR3 DNA: TGTGCCAGCAGTGAAGGGCAGGATCTGGAGACCCAGTACTTC. The encoded protein is CASSEGQDLETQYF.

This chain joins TRBV4-1 and TRBJ2-1, with unresolved D. From germline, CDR1 is MGHRA and CDR2 YSYEKL. V lost 0 bases and J 13 bases, leaving 10 bases between the germline ends. The CDR3 covers 12 residues. DNA of the CDR3: TGCGCCAGCAGCCAAGATAATCAGCCACAGTTCTTC. It is translated as CASSQDNQPQFF.

The chain couples TRBV6-5 to TRBJ1-2, with D unresolved. The CDR3 sequence is 13 residues long. Looked up from germline, CDR1 is MNHEY and CDR2 is SVGAGI. The ends were cut back, 6 bases at V and 8 bases at J, with 16 bases in the middle. The CDR3 protein is CASRPTDAEGYTF. For the CDR3, the DNA is TGTGCCAGCAGACCCACTGATGCGGAGGGCTACACCTTC.

This sequence joins TRBV7-2 and TRBJ2-7; 7 nucleotides line up with TRBD1. From germline, CDR1 is SGHTA and CDR2 FQGNSA. V dropped 4 bases and J dropped 4; count of bases not matched to a gene: 4. The CDR3 is 13 amino acids. CDR3 loop: CASSSRDSYEQYF. The CDR3 DNA follows: TGTGCCAGCAGCTCTCGGGACAGTTACGAGCAGTACTTC. The complete variable domain, with remaining parts taken from reference TRBV7-2 and TRBJ2-7, reads GAGVSQSPSNKVTEKGKDVELRCDPISGHTALYWYRQSLGQGLEFLIYFQGNSAPDKSGLPSDRFSAERTGGSVSTLTIQRTQQEDSAVYLCASSSRDSYEQYFGPGTRLTVT.

A few counts support this clone. The chain combines TRBV5-1 with TRBJ1-1; no definite D call. V gave up 2 bases and J gave up 2 bases, with 7 bases separating them. The CDR3 consists of 13 residues. Germline V lookup: CDR1 SGHRS, CDR2 YFSETQ. The CDR3 protein is CASSFGDNTEAFF. As DNA, the CDR3 is TGCGCCAGCAGCTTCGGGGATAACACTGAAGCTTTCTTT.